This T cell receptor beta chain was sequenced for a study of PD-L1 blockade in urothelial cancer. The table came from immunoSEQ multiplex PCR; TCRdb's copy has only in-frame clones and leaves some out. The sample holds 72,000 or so clones; about 86% are singletons and the top ten take under 15%. The CDR3 spans 12 residues. V lost 7 bases to trimming and J lost 0 bases, with 5 bases between them. Germline lookup yields CDR1 MNHEY and CDR2 SMNVEV (reference sequence). Documented time point: pretreatment peripheral blood. This clonotype originated in a man between 60 and 75 years old with urothelial cancer. The chain couples TRBV27 to TRBJ2-3; D is uncertain. Material: PBMCs, obtained around atezolizumab (anti-PD-L1) treatment. CDR3 coding DNA: TGTGCCAGCATTTCGAGCACAGATACGCAGTATTTT. Amino acid sequence: CASISSTDTQYF.